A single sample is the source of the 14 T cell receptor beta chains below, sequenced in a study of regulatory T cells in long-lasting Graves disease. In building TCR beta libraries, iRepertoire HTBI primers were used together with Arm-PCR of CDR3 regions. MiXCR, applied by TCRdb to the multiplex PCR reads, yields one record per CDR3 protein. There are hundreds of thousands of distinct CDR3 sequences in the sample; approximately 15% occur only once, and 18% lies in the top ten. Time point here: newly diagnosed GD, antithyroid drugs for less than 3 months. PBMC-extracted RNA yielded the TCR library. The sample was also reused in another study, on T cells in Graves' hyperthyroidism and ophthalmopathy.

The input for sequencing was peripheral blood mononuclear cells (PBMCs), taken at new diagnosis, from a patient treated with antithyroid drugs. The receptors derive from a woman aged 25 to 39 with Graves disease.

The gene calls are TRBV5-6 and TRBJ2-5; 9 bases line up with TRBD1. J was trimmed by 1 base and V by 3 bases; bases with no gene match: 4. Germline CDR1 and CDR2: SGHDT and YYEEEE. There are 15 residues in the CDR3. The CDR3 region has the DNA TGTGCCAGCAGCTGGGGACAGGGTCGCCAAGAGACCCAGTACTTC. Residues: CASSWGQGRQETQYF.

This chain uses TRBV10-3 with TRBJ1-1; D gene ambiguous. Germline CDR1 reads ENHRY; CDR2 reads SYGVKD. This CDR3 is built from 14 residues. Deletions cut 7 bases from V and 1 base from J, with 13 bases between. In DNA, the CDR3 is TGTGCCATCAATGGTCCTCCAGAGAACACTGAAGCTTTCTTT. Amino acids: CAINGPPENTEAFF.

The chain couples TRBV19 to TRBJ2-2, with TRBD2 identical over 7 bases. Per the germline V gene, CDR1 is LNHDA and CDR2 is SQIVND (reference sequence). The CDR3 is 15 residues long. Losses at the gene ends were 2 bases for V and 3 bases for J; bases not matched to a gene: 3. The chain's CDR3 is CASSILAEHTGELFF. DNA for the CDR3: TGTGCCAGTAGTATACTAGCGGAGCACACCGGGGAGCTGTTTTTT. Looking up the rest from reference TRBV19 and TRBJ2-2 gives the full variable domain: DGGITQSPKYLFRKEGQNVTLSCEQNLNHDAMYWYRQDPGQGLRLIYYSQIVNDFQKGDIAEGYSVSREKKESFPLTVTSAQKNPTAFYLCASSILAEHTGELFFGEGSRLTVL.

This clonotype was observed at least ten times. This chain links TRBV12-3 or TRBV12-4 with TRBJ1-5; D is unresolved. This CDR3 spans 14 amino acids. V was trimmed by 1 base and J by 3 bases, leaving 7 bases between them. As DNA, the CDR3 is TGTGCCAGCAGTTTAGTCAGCGTCAATCAGCCCCAGCATTTT. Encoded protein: CASSLVSVNQPQHF.

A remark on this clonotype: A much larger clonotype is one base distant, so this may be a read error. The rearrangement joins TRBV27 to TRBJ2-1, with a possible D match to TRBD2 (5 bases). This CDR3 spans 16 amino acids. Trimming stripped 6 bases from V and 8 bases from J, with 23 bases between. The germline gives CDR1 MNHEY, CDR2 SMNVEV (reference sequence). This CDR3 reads CASRVGGRTNRDEQFF. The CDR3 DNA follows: TGTGCCAGCAGGGTGGGCGGGCGGACCAACCGCGATGAGCAGTTCTTC.

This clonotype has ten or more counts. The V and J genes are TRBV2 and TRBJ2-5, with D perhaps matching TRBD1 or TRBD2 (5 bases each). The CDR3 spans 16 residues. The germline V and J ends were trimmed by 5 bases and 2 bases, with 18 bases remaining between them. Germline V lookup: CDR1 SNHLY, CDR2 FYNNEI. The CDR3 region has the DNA TGTGCCAGCAGTCCTGGGGACGGGAATTCTCAAGAGACCCAGTACTTC. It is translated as CASSPGDGNSQETQYF.

The CDR3 region is CAWTPGGGSRGYTF. The CDR3 nucleotides are TGTGCCTGGACTCCAGGAGGGGGGTCTAGGGGCTACACCTTC. The chain couples TRBV30 to TRBJ1-2; D may be TRBD1 (6 bases). Germline CDR1 is GTSNPN and CDR2 is SVGIG (reference sequence). The V end lost 4 bases, the J end lost 8 bases, and 20 bases lay between the germline ends. This CDR3 spans 14 amino acids. The whole variable domain, remainder taken from reference TRBV30 and TRBJ1-2, is SQTIHQWPATLVQPVGSPLSLECTVEGTSNPNLYWYRQAAGRGLQLLFYSVGIGQISSEVPQNLSASRPQDRQFILSSKKLLLSDSGFYLCAWTPGGGSRGYTFGSGTRLTVV.

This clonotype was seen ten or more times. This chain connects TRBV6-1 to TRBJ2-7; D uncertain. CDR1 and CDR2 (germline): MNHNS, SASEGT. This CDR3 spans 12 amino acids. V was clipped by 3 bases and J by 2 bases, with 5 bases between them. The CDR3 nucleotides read TGTGCCAGCAGTGACAAAACCTACGAGCAGTACTTC. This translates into CASSDKTYEQYF.

CDR3 coding DNA: TGTGCCAGCAGTTCTCCGGGACTAGCGGGAGGCTGGGCCTACGAGCAGTACTTC. This codes for CASSSPGLAGGWAYEQYF. The chain carries TRBV28 and TRBJ2-7, with TRBD2 matching 15 bases. The V gene's germline CDR1 is MDHEN and CDR2 SYDVKM. The CDR3 loop spans 18 amino acids. After removal of 4 bases from V and 2 bases from J, the junction contained 9 bases not matched to a gene.

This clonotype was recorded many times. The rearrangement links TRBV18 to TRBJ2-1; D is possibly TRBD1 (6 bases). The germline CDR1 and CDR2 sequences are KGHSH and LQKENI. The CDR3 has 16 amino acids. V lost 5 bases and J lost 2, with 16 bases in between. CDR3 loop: CASSTKSTGTYNEQFF. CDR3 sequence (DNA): TGTGCCAGCTCAACCAAATCGACAGGAACCTACAATGAGCAGTTCTTC.

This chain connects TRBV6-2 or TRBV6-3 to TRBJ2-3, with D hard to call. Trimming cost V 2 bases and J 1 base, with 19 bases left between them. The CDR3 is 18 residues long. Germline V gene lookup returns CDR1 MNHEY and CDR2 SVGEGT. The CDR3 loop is CASSYPLIGFKGTDTQYF. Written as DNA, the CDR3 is TGTGCCAGCAGTTACCCACTCATAGGGTTTAAGGGCACAGATACGCAGTATTTT.

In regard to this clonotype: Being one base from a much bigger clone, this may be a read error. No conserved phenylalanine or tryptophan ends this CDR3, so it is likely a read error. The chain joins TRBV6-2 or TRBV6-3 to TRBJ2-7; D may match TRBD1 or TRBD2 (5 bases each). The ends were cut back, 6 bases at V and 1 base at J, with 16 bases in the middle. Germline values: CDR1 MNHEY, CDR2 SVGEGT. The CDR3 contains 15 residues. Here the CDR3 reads CASSPTGTQSYEQYS. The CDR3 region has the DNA TGTGCCAGCAGCCCAACCGGGACCCAATCCTACGAGCAGTACTCC.

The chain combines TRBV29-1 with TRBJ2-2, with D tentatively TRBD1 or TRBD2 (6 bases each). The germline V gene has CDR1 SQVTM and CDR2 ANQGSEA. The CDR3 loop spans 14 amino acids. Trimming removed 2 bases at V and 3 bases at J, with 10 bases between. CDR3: CSVESGEDTGELFF. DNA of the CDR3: TGCAGCGTTGAATCAGGGGAGGACACCGGGGAGCTGTTTTTT.

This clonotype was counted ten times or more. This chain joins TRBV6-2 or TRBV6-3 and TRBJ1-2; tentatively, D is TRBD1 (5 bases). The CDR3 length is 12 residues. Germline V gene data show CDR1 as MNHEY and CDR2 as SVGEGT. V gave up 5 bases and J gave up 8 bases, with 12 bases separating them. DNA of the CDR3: TGTGCCAGCAGTGAAGACAGACCAGGCTACACCTTC. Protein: CASSEDRPGYTF.